This T cell receptor (beta chain) was documented in a study of T cells after posttransplantation cyclophosphamide (dated by TCRdb to the mid-2010s). Study-wide context: T cell repertoire reconstitution was tracked by TRB sequencing after myeloablative bone marrow transplantation in which posttransplantation cyclophosphamide was used as GVHD prophylaxis. Public TRB sequences were searched against a database of over 3,600 sequences associated with responses to pathogens, tumor antigens, self-antigens and alloantigens. TRB sequencing was performed on blood from all 35 or so PTCy patients with 1-year posttransplant specimens. Because TRA and TRB clonality correlated tightly in 10 or so samples, the subsequent TCR analyses were limited to TRB only. In 3 patients, TRB sequencing was also performed on up to about 3 more blood samples taken 2 to 5.2 years after transplant, and in 4 patients, pretransplant blood was also TRB-sequenced. Antigen receptor sequencing was done on samples from over 30 PTCy-treated patients and from roughly 17 related bone marrow donors of those patients. The research as a whole found: Across a few dozen patients, TRB clonality was highly associated with recipient CMV seropositivity and CMV reactivation, and diversity in PTCy patients was similar to diversity in CNI/methotrexate controls. The TRB repertoires of T cells infiltrating skin or the GI tract showed only limited overlap with the TRB repertoires found in blood. Donor-recipient similarity was low at 1-2 months but rose over the first year, and later blood repertoires were often dominated by donor CD8+ memory clones.

Notes on this clone: This receptor's antigen is unknown. No much larger clone is present one base from it, and per-base qualities are unavailable.

Genomic DNA was used for TRB sequencing, which was performed with the immunoSEQ assay at survey resolution or with the hsTCRB kit. Processing in the source paper ran as follows. The immunoSEQ software handled initial read processing, and the LymphoSeq R package was used for repertoire analyses. Clonality was calculated as 1 minus normalized Shannon entropy, and the Gini coefficient was also calculated for each TRB dataset. To infer phenotypes in unsorted samples, TRB sequences from sorted subsets of the recipient or donor were mapped onto unsorted samples from the same recipient. TCRdb stores this immuneACCESS table with in-frame sequences only. Part of the clones is absent; in the studies checked, under half of the shortfall reflects unresolved V genes, and no reason is known for the rest. D and trimming were read from the DNA, whereas the V and J calls and clone size are those reported in that table. The sample contains about 22,000 clones, over 95% of them found a single time. The leading ten clones occupy less than 0.15% of the sample.

CDR1 SGDLS and CDR2 YYNGEE are derived from the germline V gene. The CDR3 runs 18 amino acids, cysteine and phenylalanine included. Only CDR3 DNA remains: 54 bases, in frame from the first base. V and J are trimmed by 0 bases and 3 bases, and the gene matches miss 8 bases of the junction. To count as naive, T cells had to be viable CD3+CD4+ or CD3+CD8+ cells with a CCR7+CD45RA+CD45RO-CD95-CD27+CD28+ profile. Related bone marrow donors provided peripheral blood samples on the day of marrow donation. Peripheral blood and bone marrow mononuclear cells were isolated by Ficoll-Hypaque density centrifugation and cryopreserved. CD4+ and CD8+ T cells, including naive and memory subsets, were sorted by FACS on a FACSAria II.

The rearranged segments are TRBV9 and TRBJ2-3, with 12 bases matching TRBD2. Sequencing input: naive CD4+ T cells sorted from PBMCs. This receptor was obtained from a man in his fifties or sixties in good health, CMV-negative, and a related stem cell transplant donor. The CDR3 here reads CASSVAPSLAGGTDTQYF. The nucleotide sequence is given as TGTGCCAGCAGCGTAGCCCCTTCCCTAGCGGGAGGGACAGATACGCAGTATTTT.